The 26 T cell receptor beta chains given below trace back to one sample, sequenced in a study of blood T cell repertoires in COVID-19. Sequencing was performed with immunoSEQ multiplex PCR; in TCRdb, only in-frame clones are kept and a portion is missing. Among more than 15,000 clones, more than 70% were seen once, and the ten largest hold around 9.6%. Sequenced: peripheral blood. These receptor sequences come from a man aged 40-49 years with active COVID-19.

The DNA for the CDR3 is TGTGCCAGCAGTCGGCGACGAGTACTAGCGGTGTTAAACACCGGGGAGCTGTTTTTT. The encoded protein is CASSRRRVLAVLNTGELFF. V and J are TRBV5-4 and TRBJ2-2, with TRBD2 identical over 8 bases. The CDR3 has 19 amino acids. CDR1 is SGHNT, CDR2 YYREEE, per germline (reference sequence). J gave up 2 bases and V 5 bases, and 17 bases lay outside the gene matches.

This chain connects TRBV4-3 to TRBJ1-1; D unclear. V was clipped by 0 bases and J by 1 base, with 6 bases between them. This CDR3 region has 14 residues. Germline assignment: CDR1 LGHNA and CDR2 YSLEER. CDR3 in DNA: TGCGCCAGCAGCCAAGATTCACAGAACACTGAAGCTTTCTTT. Protein: CASSQDSQNTEAFF.

This rearrangement joins TRBV18 to TRBJ2-5, with TRBD2 as a possible D gene (5 bases). Germline lookup yields CDR1 KGHSH and CDR2 LQKENI. This CDR3 region has 13 residues. V lost 3 bases to trimming and J lost 5 bases, with 10 bases between them. The CDR3 region is CASSPWERETQYF. DNA for the CDR3: TGTGCCAGCTCACCGTGGGAGCGGGAGACCCAGTACTTC.

The rearrangement links TRBV3-1 (or the pseudogene TRBV3-2) to TRBJ2-7; 8 bases are a match to TRBD1. After removal of 6 bases from V and 1 base from J, the junction contained 8 bases not matched to a gene. CDR1 and CDR2 from the germline V gene are LGHDT and YNNKEL (reference sequence). The CDR3 length is 15 residues. The CDR3 loop is CASSRRRQGSYEQYF. For the CDR3, the DNA is TGTGCCAGCAGTCGGAGGAGACAGGGGTCCTACGAGCAGTACTTC.

The gene calls are TRBV27 and TRBJ2-6; 10 nucleotides align to TRBD1. CDR1 and CDR2 from the germline V gene are MNHEY and SMNVEV (reference sequence). This CDR3 contains 16 residues. V shed 5 bases and J 2 bases; nucleotides not matched to a gene: 3. The CDR3 is CASSLGTGAGANVLTF. The CDR3 DNA follows: TGTGCCAGCAGTCTCGGGACAGGGGCTGGGGCCAACGTCCTGACTTTC.

The chain is built from TRBV7-2 and TRBJ1-6, with 9 bases fitting TRBD1. The CDR3 is made up of 14 amino acids. The germline gives CDR1 SGHTA, CDR2 FQGNSA. V dropped 4 bases and J dropped 8; count of bases not matched to a gene: 3. The CDR3 nucleotides are TGTGCCAGCAGCTCGGGACAGGGAGATTCACCCCTCCACTTT. Translating gives CASSSGQGDSPLHF.

V usage is TRBV27 and J usage is TRBJ2-1; TRBD2 agrees at 10 bases. Germline assignment: CDR1 MNHEY and CDR2 SMNVEV (reference sequence). J lost 8 bases, V lost 3 bases, and 10 bases had no gene match. This CDR3 is built from 16 residues. The CDR3 loop is CASSFFVPSGSYEQFF. In DNA form, the CDR3 reads TGTGCCAGCAGTTTCTTTGTGCCTAGCGGGAGCTATGAGCAGTTCTTC.

V and J are TRBV4-1 and TRBJ2-3; D gene ambiguous. This CDR3 comprises 14 residues. Germline V gene data show CDR1 as MGHRA and CDR2 as YSYEKL. V gave up 4 bases and J gave up 2 bases, with 10 bases separating them. CDR3 protein: CASSPFEVTDTQYF. The DNA for the CDR3 is TGCGCCAGCAGCCCTTTCGAGGTCACAGATACGCAGTATTTT.

The V call is TRBV19, the J call TRBJ2-1, with 8 bases matching TRBD2. V shed 9 bases and J 8 bases; nucleotides not matched to a gene: 12. Germline-derived CDR1 and CDR2 are LNHDA and SQIVND (reference sequence). There are 14 residues in the CDR3. The CDR3 DNA follows: TGTGCCAGCACTAGCGGTTGGATGATAGATGAGCAGTTCTTC. Amino acid sequence: CASTSGWMIDEQFF.

This chain links TRBV7-2 with TRBJ2-7, with 9 bases aligning to TRBD1. Germline values: CDR1 SGHTA, CDR2 FQGNSA. The CDR3 totals 14 residues. Unmatched junction bases numbered 6, after V lost 2 bases and J lost 7 bases. CDR3 nucleotides: TGTGCCAGCAGCTTAACGGGACAGGGTCGGGAGCAGTACTTC. It is translated as CASSLTGQGREQYF.

The chain carries TRBV18 and TRBJ2-7; tentatively, D is TRBD2 (5 bases). Germline CDR1 KGHSH, CDR2 LQKENI. V was shortened by 0 bases and J by 0 bases, with 15 bases between the two germline ends. The CDR3 is 17 residues long. CDR3 loop: CASSPPYGVRSSYEQYF. Here the CDR3 DNA reads TGTGCCAGCTCACCACCTTACGGGGTGAGGTCCTCCTACGAGCAGTACTTC.

In this sample, this clone turned up once. The chain employs TRBV29-1 and TRBJ2-7; D remains ambiguous. CDR3 length: 12 amino acids. Between the trimmed V and J ends, which lost 4 bases and 3 bases, there was a span of 10 bases. The germline V gene has CDR1 SQVTM and CDR2 ANQGSEA. This CDR3 is CSVGGMGYEQYF. In DNA form, the CDR3 reads TGCAGCGTTGGCGGAATGGGCTACGAGCAGTACTTC.

This CDR3 reads CASSESPSASYNEQFF. The CDR3 DNA is TGCGCCAGCAGTGAGTCGCCTAGCGCCTCCTACAATGAGCAGTTCTTC. The rearrangement uses TRBV10-1 and TRBJ2-1; tentative D call: TRBD2 (6 bases). The CDR3 sequence is 16 residues long. Between the trimmed V and J ends, which lost 0 bases and 0 bases, there was a span of 9 bases. Germline V gene data show CDR1 as WNHNN and CDR2 as SYGVQD (reference sequence).

The chain combines TRBV30 with TRBJ2-5, with 8 bases identical to TRBD1. Germline V gene data show CDR1 as GTSNPN and CDR2 as SVGIG (reference sequence). The CDR3 is made up of 18 amino acids. Trimming removed 0 bases from V and 3 bases from J; junction bases left unmatched: 15. CDR3 sequence (DNA): TGTGCCTGGAGTGTACGGACAGGGCACAACTTTTTGAAAGAGACCCAGTACTTC. Amino acid sequence: CAWSVRTGHNFLKETQYF.

J is TRBJ2-7 and V is TRBV2; possible D gene TRBD1, 6 bases. Trimming left V 3 bases short and J 0 bases short, with 15 bases between. Germline CDR1 SNHLY, CDR2 FYNNEI. This CDR3 has 16 amino acids. The CDR3 reads CASSDPQGLDSYEQYF. The CDR3 DNA sequence: TGTGCCAGCAGTGACCCCCAGGGGTTGGACTCCTACGAGCAGTACTTC.

The CDR3 region is CASSGLGRFYEQYF. DNA for the CDR3: TGTGCCAGCAGTGGCTTGGGGAGATTCTACGAGCAGTACTTC. This rearrangement joins TRBV2 to TRBJ2-7; weak D call: TRBD2 (5 bases). Germline assignment: CDR1 SNHLY and CDR2 FYNNEI. CDR3 length: 14 amino acids. Trimming pared 4 bases from V and 3 bases from J, leaving 13 bases between.

The chain links TRBV6-1 to TRBJ2-7; D is perhaps TRBD2 (6 bases). The CDR3 runs 14 residues. Looked up from germline, CDR1 is MNHNS and CDR2 is SASEGT. Trimming took 1 base from V and 4 from J, leaving 11 bases between them. The CDR3 sequence: CASSEGPGVYEQYF. For the CDR3, the DNA is TGTGCCAGCAGTGAAGGGCCGGGGGTATACGAGCAGTACTTC.

The V and J genes are TRBV5-1 and TRBJ2-3, with D possibly matching TRBD1 (5 bases). CDR3 length: 13 amino acids. The germline V and J ends were trimmed by 4 bases and 4 bases, with 10 bases remaining between them. Germline CDR1 is SGHRS and CDR2 is YFSETQ. The CDR3 DNA is TGCGCCAGCAGCGGGGCGGTTTCAGATACGCAGTATTTT. Its protein is CASSGAVSDTQYF.

The chain has TRBV4-3 and TRBJ1-6; 7 bases are a match to TRBD1. Germline V gene sequence: CDR1 LGHNA, CDR2 YSLEER. This CDR3 has 15 residues. Trimming at V came to 4 bases and at J to 5 bases, leaving 5 bases not matched to a gene. The CDR3 DNA reads as TGCGCCAGCAGCCGCCGGGACAGACATAATTCACCCCTCCACTTT. This codes for CASSRRDRHNSPLHF.

The V gene is TRBV18, the J gene TRBJ2-7; weak D call: TRBD1 (6 bases). Deletions cut 2 bases from V and 2 bases from J, with 13 bases between. The CDR3 spans 15 residues. CDR1 is KGHSH, CDR2 LQKENI, per germline. The CDR3 nucleotides are TGTGCCAGCTCACCAATCGCAGGGGCCCCCTACGAGCAGTACTTC. It translates to CASSPIAGAPYEQYF.

Note on this clone: At the DNA level, this CDR3 is encoded by other sequences in the same sample as well. The rearrangement links TRBV4-1 to TRBJ2-7; TRBD2 matches 7 bases. V gave up 1 base and J gave up 3 bases; unmatched junction bases: 6. Germline V lookup: CDR1 MGHRA, CDR2 YSYEKL. The CDR3 length is 15 residues. The CDR3 bases are TGCGCCAGCAGCCAAGTGGGCGGGAGCGGCTACGAGCAGTACTTC. Translated, it gives CASSQVGGSGYEQYF.

J is TRBJ2-5 and V is TRBV7-2; a weak D match, TRBD2 (5 bases). Between the trimmed V and J ends, which lost 2 bases and 5 bases, there was a span of 15 bases. This CDR3 is built from 15 residues. Germline V lookup: CDR1 SGHTA, CDR2 FQGNSA. CDR3 region: CASSLPEGVVETQYF. CDR3 sequence (DNA): TGTGCCAGCAGCTTACCTGAGGGAGTGGTTGAGACCCAGTACTTC.

V gene TRBV7-2 combines with J gene TRBJ2-7; D is perhaps TRBD2 (5 bases). The germline V gene encodes CDR1 SGHTA and CDR2 FQGNSA. V lost 1 base and J lost 3, with 10 bases in between. The CDR3 is 14 amino acids. The CDR3 DNA sequence: TGTGCCAGCAGCTTAGGGACTGGATACTACGAGCAGTACTTC. Residues: CASSLGTGYYEQYF.

V and J are TRBV29-1 and TRBJ1-1; the D is unclear. Per germline, CDR1 SQVTM and CDR2 ANQGSEA. This CDR3 has 13 residues. Trimming stripped 4 bases from V and 0 bases from J, with 9 bases between. The CDR3 nucleotides are TGCAGCGTTGTTGTGAGGGTGAACACTGAAGCTTTCTTT. Its translation: CSVVVRVNTEAFF.

The chain has TRBV7-6 and TRBJ1-5; 9 nucleotides agree with TRBD1. The CDR3 spans 21 residues. CDR1 is SGHVS and CDR2 is FNYEAQ in the germline V gene. With 2 bases clipped from V and 2 bases from J, the junction kept 19 bases outside the gene matches. The CDR3: CASSLRPRGTGSLHGNQPQHF. CDR3 sequence (DNA): TGTGCCAGCAGCTTACGGCCAAGGGGGACAGGGTCCCTTCATGGCAATCAGCCCCAGCATTTT.

This clone was recorded only once. V gene TRBV19 combines with J gene TRBJ2-1, with TRBD2 identical over 8 bases. V was pared by 3 bases and J by 6 bases, with 4 bases of the junction left unmatched. The germline V gene has CDR1 LNHDA and CDR2 SQIVND (reference sequence). The CDR3 extends over 14 amino acids. The CDR3 coding sequence is TGTGCCAGTAGTATCAGCGGGAGTGTCAATGAGCAGTTCTTC. Translating gives CASSISGSVNEQFF.